Listed here is a single T cell receptor beta chain. This clone's antigen is unknown. One base away there is no much larger clone; base qualities are not given. This sample is drawn from a study of metastatic and nonmetastatic thyroid tumors (TCRdb year 2020). A note on the overall study: Repertoires from peripheral blood and from tumor or nodule tissue samples of malignant and benign thyroid patients were compared. Points the paper makes about the study in general: In both blood and tumor samples, TCR beta diversity was reported to be significantly higher in malignant tumors than in benign nodules.

Library preparation employed PCR. The listed sequencing device is Illumina HiSeq 4000. High-throughput sequencing was used to profile the CDR3 region of the TCR beta-chain in every patient. Under the source paper's analysis protocol: Drawing on CDR3 differences between clinicopathological groups, the researchers built a classifier meant to tell apart patients with distant-metastatic papillary thyroid cancer. The Shannon index was used to measure repertoire diversity, and the Morisita-Horn index was used to measure how similar tumor and blood repertoires were. Using fastp trimming at Q25 and MiXCR clonotype assembly, TCRdb reanalyzed the public sequencing data and kept in-frame beta chains. The V and J calls here are based on TCRdb, not the publication. Within this sample are about 38,000 clones, with around 47% of them counted one time only. Approximately 24% of the sample rests with the top ten.

None of the patients had been given any treatment before thyroid surgery. Patient clinical samples collected from about 2012 to 2019 were retrospectively analysed using T-cell receptor beta sequencing. CDR1 SGHAT and CDR2 FQNNGV were looked up in the germline V gene. V trim: 5 bases; J trim: 2 bases; unmatched bases: 8. Including cysteine and phenylalanine, the CDR3 has 19 amino acids. Only CDR3 DNA remains: 57 bases, in frame from the first base. The chain links TRBV11-2 with TRBJ2-6; 14 central nucleotides agree with TRBD2. The clonotype originates from a male donor with papillary thyroid cancer or a benign thyroid nodule (not recorded which). Some clones in this sample may be carry-over from other donors' samples. Sequencing was carried out using tumor tissue. For the CDR3, the sequence is CASSGRLAGGYPGANVLTF. Read as DNA, the sequence is TGTGCCAGCAGCGGGAGACTAGCGGGGGGGTACCCTGGGGCCAACGTCCTGACTTTC.